These T cell receptor beta chains were read from a single sample in a study of vaccination effects on CD4 cells after COVID-19. For these receptors, no antigen is known. The repertoire was sequenced with immunoSEQ multiplex PCR; TCRdb's copy has only in-frame clones and lacks some. This table holds more than 45,000 clones, approximately 80% found once. The sequencing used CD4+ T cells from PBMCs cultured without peptide, collected before COVID-19 vaccination. The receptors shown here come from a human donor who had a prior SARS-CoV-2 infection. CDR3s include the opening cysteine and the closing phenylalanine or tryptophan. A D gene is named only where the DNA matches it firmly. Clone size is given for some rows only: seen once, a few or many times, or a class if the clone is expanded.

CDR3 length,J gene,V gene,D gene,clone size,CDR3 DNA,CDR3 protein
19,TRBJ2-5,TRBV7-2,-,-,TGTGCCAGCAGCTTAGGTTTTGGCGGGATCCGTACGTGGCGGGAGACCCAGTACTTC,CASSLGFGGIRTWRETQYF
14,TRBJ2-6,TRBV5-1,-,-,TGCGCCAGCAGCTTCCCCTCCGGGGCCAACGTCCTGACTTTC,CASSFPSGANVLTF
15,TRBJ1-1,TRBV7-3,TRBD1,-,TGTGCCAGCAGCCCGACCGGGACAGCAGACACTGAAGCTTTCTTT,CASSPTGTADTEAFF
14,TRBJ2-3,TRBV30,-,-,TGTGCCTGGAGTGTACCCGCCGGGACAGATACGCAGTATTTT,CAWSVPAGTDTQYF
17,TRBJ1-1,TRBV5-1,TRBD1,-,TGCGCCAGCAGCTCCCCGGACAGGGGGCTGATGAACACTGAAGCTTTCTTT,CASSSPDRGLMNTEAFF
14,TRBJ2-3,TRBV7-2,-,-,TGTGCCAGCAGCCTGGGACTTGTAACAGATACGCAGTATTTT,CASSLGLVTDTQYF
14,TRBJ1-2,TRBV7-9,-,-,TGTGCCAGCAGCTTAGGGGGGCAGGACTATGGCTACACCTTC,CASSLGGQDYGYTF
15,TRBJ2-5,TRBV30,-,once,TGTGCCTGGATAAACAGACGACCGTTTCAAGAGACCCAGTACTTC,CAWINRRPFQETQYF
13,TRBJ1-2,TRBV2,-,-,TGTGCCAGCAGTATTTACAGGTCAGATGGCTACACCTTC,CASSIYRSDGYTF
15,TRBJ1-2,TRBV18,-,few,TGTGCCAGCTCACCTAGGTCAGCGGCAACTTATGGCTACACCTTC,CASSPRSAATYGYTF
13,TRBJ2-3,TRBV2,-,-,TGTGCCGGGGGACTCCACGAGGGGGATACGCAGTATTTT,CAGGLHEGDTQYF
15,TRBJ1-2,TRBV4-2,-,-,TGTGCCAGCAGCACATTCCCACAGGGAGACTATGGCTACACCTTC,CASSTFPQGDYGYTF
16,TRBJ2-1,TRBV3-1/TRBV3-2,-,few,TGTGCCAGCAGCCAAGTTTGGCTCCGCTCCTACAATGAGCAGTTCTTC,CASSQVWLRSYNEQFF
13,TRBJ1-5,TRBV7-2,-,-,TGTGCCAGCAGCTTTATAGATGGACAGCCCCAGCATTTT,CASSFIDGQPQHF
18,TRBJ2-5,TRBV9,TRBD2,once,TGTGCCAGCAGCGTAGCGGGTAGCGGGGGAACTTACCAAGAGACCCAGTACTTC,CASSVAGSGGTYQETQYF
18,TRBJ2-7,TRBV3-1/TRBV3-2,TRBD1,-,TGTGCCAGCAGCCAAGATCGTCTGGGGCGGGACAGGGGCTACGAGCAGTACTTC,CASSQDRLGRDRGYEQYF
17,TRBJ1-4,TRBV27,-,-,TGTGCCAGCAGTTTTCACCAGGGAAATTGGACTAATGAAAAACTGTTTTTT,CASSFHQGNWTNEKLFF
13,TRBJ1-2,TRBV28,-,few,TGTGCCAGCAGTTTGGGCAGGGGATACGGCTACACCTTC,CASSLGRGYGYTF
16,TRBJ2-2,TRBV9,TRBD1,-,TGTGCCAGCAGCGTAGGACAGGGAGCTAGCACCGGGGAGCTGTTTTTT,CASSVGQGASTGELFF
11,TRBJ2-7,TRBV5-1,-,once,TGCGCCAGAGTTAGGGGGGGTGTGGGGTACTTC,CARVRGGVGYF
16,TRBJ1-6,TRBV7-8,-,-,TGTGCCAGCAGCTTGTATCAACGAGCAGGCAATTCACCCCTCCACTTT,CASSLYQRAGNSPLHF
16,TRBJ2-7,TRBV11-2,TRBD2,-,TGTGCCAGCAGCTCCCCGGGGGGGGGCTTCCTCTACGAGCAGTACTTC,CASSSPGGGFLYEQYF
16,TRBJ2-5,TRBV4-1,TRBD2,once,TGCGCCAGCAGCCAAGATCCCAGGGACTATACTACGACCCAGTACTTC,CASSQDPRDYTTTQYF
14,TRBJ2-3,TRBV2,TRBD2,-,TGTGCCAGCAGATGGACTAGCGGGGCAGATACGCAGTATTTT,CASRWTSGADTQYF
13,TRBJ2-5,TRBV19,-,-,TGTGCCAGTAGTCTGAACGGGGCAGAGACCCAGTACTTC,CASSLNGAETQYF
15,TRBJ1-4,TRBV30,-,-,TGTGCCTGGAGCGCAGCCGGGGACTCTAATGAAAAACTGTTTTTT,CAWSAAGDSNEKLFF
14,TRBJ1-2,TRBV19,TRBD1,-,TGTGCCAGTAGTGCCCACGAGGGGGCTCATGGCTACACCTTC,CASSAHEGAHGYTF
15,TRBJ1-2,TRBV18,-,-,TGTGCCAGCTCACCACCAATGGGACTGGGGGATGGCTACACCTTC,CASSPPMGLGDGYTF
12,TRBJ1-4,TRBV7-9,-,-,TGTGCCAGCGCCCGGGTGAATGAAAAACTGTTTTTT,CASARVNEKLFF
13,TRBJ2-3,TRBV6-1,-,-,TGTGCCAGCAGTGAAGGTGGCATGGGTACGCAGTATTTT,CASSEGGMGTQYF
13,TRBJ1-6,TRBV3-1/TRBV3-2,-,-,TGTGCCAGCAGCCAAGAGCTTAATTCACCCCTCCACTTT,CASSQELNSPLHF
15,TRBJ1-4,TRBV7-9,-,-,TGTGCCAGCAGCATAGCATGGTCGGAGAATGAAAAACTGTTTTTT,CASSIAWSENEKLFF
12,TRBJ2-3,TRBV19,-,-,TGTGCCAGTAGTACTGGGTCAGATACGCAGTATTTT,CASSTGSDTQYF
16,TRBJ2-5,TRBV15,TRBD1,-,TGTGCCACCAGCAGAGATGCGACAGGGTCCGTAGAGACCCAGTACTTC,CATSRDATGSVETQYF
15,TRBJ1-4,TRBV18,TRBD1,-,TGTGCCAGCGCGGACAGGGTCCATAATAATGAAAAACTGTTTTTT,CASADRVHNNEKLFF
13,TRBJ1-6,TRBV25-1,-,-,TGTGCCAGCTCACCGGACGGTAATTCACCCCTCCACTTT,CASSPDGNSPLHF
14,TRBJ2-2,TRBV7-2,-,few,TGTGCCAGCAGCTTCGCTAGCTACACCGGGGAGCTGTTTTTT,CASSFASYTGELFF
16,TRBJ2-3,TRBV2,TRBD1,-,TGTGCCAGCAGTGAAGACGAGGACAGGGCCTCAGATACGCAGTATTTT,CASSEDEDRASDTQYF
16,TRBJ2-7,TRBV4-3,TRBD2,-,TGCGCCAGCAGCCAAGAGGTGGTGGGAGGGACCTACGAGCAGTACTTC,CASSQEVVGGTYEQYF
14,TRBJ1-4,TRBV29-1,TRBD1,-,TGCAGCGCAGCTACCGGGACAGAAGCTGAAAAACTGTTTTTT,CSAATGTEAEKLFF
14,TRBJ1-2,TRBV19,-,-,TGTGCCAGTAGTATGTCGGGGGGCAACTATGGCTACACCTTC,CASSMSGGNYGYTF
16,TRBJ2-1,TRBV11-3,-,once,TGTGCCAGCAGCTCACTCCTAGCCAAGTCCTACAATGAGCAGTTCTTC,CASSSLLAKSYNEQFF